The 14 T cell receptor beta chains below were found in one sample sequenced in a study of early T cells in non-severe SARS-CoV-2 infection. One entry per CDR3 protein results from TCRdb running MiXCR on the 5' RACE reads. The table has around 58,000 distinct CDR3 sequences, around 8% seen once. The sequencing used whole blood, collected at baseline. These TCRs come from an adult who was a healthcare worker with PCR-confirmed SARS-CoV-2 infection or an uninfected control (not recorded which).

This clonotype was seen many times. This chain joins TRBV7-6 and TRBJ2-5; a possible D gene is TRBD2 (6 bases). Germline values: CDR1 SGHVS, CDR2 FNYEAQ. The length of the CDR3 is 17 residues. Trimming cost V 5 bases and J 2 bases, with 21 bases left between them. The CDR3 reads CASSPSLTRGLQETQYF. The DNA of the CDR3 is TGTGCCAGCAGCCCGTCCCTGACTAGGGGACTTCAAGAGACCCAGTACTTC. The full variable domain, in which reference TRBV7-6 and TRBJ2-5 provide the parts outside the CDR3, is GAGVSQSPRYKVTKRGQDVALRCDPISGHVSLYWYRQALGQGPEFLTYFNYEAQQDKSGLPNDRFSAERPEGSISTLTIQRTEQRDSAMYRCASSPSLTRGLQETQYFGPGTRLLVL.

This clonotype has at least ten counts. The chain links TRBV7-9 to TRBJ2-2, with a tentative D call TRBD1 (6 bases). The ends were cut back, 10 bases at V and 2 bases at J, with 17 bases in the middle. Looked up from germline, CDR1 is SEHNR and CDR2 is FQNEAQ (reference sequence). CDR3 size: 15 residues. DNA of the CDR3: TGTGCCACCATTCTCGGACAGATAAACACCGGGGAGCTGTTTTTT. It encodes CATILGQINTGELFF.

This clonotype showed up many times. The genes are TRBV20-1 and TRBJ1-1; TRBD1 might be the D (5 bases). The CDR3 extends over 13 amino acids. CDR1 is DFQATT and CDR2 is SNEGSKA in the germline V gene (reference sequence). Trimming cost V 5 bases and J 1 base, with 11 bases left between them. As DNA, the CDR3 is TGCAGTGCTTTTACAGGAAAGAACACTGAAGCTTTCTTT. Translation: CSAFTGKNTEAFF.

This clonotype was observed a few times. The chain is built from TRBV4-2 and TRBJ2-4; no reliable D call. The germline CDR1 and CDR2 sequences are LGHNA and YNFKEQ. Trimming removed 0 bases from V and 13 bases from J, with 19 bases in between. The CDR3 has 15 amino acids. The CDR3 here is CASSQEFDKLLPQYF. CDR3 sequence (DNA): TGTGCCAGCAGCCAAGAATTTGACAAACTATTACCGCAGTACTTC.

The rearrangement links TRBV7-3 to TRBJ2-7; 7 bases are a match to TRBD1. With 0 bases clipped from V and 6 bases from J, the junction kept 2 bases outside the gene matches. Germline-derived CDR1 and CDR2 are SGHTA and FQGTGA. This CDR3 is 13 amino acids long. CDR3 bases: TGTGCCAGCAGCTTAACGGCAGGGGGCGAGCAGTACTTC. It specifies CASSLTAGGEQYF. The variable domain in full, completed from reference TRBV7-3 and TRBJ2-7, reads GAGVSQTPSNKVTEKGKYVELRCDPISGHTALYWYRQSLGQGPEFLIYFQGTGAADDSGLPNDRFFAVRPEGSVSTLKIQRTERGDSAVYLCASSLTAGGEQYFGPGTRLTVT.

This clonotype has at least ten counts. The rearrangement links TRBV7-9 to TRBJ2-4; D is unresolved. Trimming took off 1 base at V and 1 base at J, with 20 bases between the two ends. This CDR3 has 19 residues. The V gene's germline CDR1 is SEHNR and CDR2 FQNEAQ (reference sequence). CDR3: CASSLGGLPARFAKNIQYF. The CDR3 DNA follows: TGTGCCAGCAGCTTAGGTGGGCTTCCGGCCCGGTTTGCCAAAAACATTCAGTACTTC.

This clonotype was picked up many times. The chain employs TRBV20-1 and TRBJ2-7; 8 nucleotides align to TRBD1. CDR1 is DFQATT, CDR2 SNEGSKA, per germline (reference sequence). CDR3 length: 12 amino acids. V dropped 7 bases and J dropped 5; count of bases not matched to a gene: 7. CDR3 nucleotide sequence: TGCAGTGGTCGGACAGGGTGGCACGAGCAGTACTTC. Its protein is CSGRTGWHEQYF.

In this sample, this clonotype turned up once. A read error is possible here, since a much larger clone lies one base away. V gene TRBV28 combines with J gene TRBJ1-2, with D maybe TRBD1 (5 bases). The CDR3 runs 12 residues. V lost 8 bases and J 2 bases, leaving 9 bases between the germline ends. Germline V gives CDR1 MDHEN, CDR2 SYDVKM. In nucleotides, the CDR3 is TGTGCCAGCTGTCGGGGGAACTATGGCTACACCTTC. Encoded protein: CASCRGNYGYTF.

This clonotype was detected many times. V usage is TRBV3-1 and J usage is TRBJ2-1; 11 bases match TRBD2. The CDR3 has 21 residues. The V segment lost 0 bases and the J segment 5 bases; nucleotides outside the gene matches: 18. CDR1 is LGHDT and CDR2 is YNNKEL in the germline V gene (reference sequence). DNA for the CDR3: TGTGCCAGCAGCCAAGATCGCGCGGGACTAGCGGTGAGCGGGGGGGACAATGAGCAGTTCTTC. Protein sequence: CASSQDRAGLAVSGGDNEQFF.

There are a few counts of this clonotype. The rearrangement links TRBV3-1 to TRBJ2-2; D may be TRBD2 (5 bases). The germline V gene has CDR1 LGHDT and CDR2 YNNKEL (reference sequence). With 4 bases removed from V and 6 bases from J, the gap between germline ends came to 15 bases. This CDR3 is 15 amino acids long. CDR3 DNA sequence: TGTGCCAGCAGCCGCCGGGAAGGTATTTCCGGGGAGCTGTTTTTT. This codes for CASSRREGISGELFF.

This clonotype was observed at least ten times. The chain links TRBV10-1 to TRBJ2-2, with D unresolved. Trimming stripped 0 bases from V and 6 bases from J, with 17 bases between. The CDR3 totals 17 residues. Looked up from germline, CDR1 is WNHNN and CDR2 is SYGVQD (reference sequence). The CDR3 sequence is CASSESMSNPWAGELFF. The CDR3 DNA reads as TGCGCCAGCAGTGAGTCGATGTCCAACCCTTGGGCCGGGGAGCTGTTTTTT.

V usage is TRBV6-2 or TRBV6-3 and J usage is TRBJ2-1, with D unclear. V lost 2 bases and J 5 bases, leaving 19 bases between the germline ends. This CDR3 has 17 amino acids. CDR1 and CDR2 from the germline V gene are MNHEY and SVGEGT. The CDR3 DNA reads TGTGCCAGCAGTTACCTCGTCGGGTCCCCTCGGGACAATGAGCAGTTCTTC. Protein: CASSYLVGSPRDNEQFF.

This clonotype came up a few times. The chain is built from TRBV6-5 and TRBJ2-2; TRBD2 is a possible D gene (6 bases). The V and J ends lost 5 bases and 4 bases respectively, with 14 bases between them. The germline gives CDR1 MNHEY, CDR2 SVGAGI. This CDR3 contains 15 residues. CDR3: CASSRTGVGTGELFF. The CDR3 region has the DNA TGTGCCAGCAGTCGGACGGGAGTCGGCACCGGGGAGCTGTTTTTT.

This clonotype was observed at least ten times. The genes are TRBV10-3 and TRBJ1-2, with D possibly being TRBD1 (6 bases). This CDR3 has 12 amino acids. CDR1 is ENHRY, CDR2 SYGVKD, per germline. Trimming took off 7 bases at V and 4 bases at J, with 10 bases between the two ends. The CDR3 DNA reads TGTGCCATCACCCAGGGGAGCTATGGCTACACCTTC. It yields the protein CAITQGSYGYTF.